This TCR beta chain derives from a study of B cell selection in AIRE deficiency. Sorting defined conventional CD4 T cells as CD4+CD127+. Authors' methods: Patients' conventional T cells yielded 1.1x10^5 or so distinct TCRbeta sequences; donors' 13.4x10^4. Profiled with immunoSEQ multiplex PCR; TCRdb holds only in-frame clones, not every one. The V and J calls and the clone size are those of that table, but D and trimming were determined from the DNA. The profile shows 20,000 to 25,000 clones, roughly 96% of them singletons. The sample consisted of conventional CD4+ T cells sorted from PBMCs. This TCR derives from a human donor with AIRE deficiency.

The CDR3 nucleotides are TGCGCCAGCAGCTTGGAAGGACAGGGGAGCGCAGATACGCAGTATTTT. Translation gives CASSLEGQGSADTQYF. The rearrangement links TRBV5-1 to TRBJ2-3, with TRBD1 identical over 9 bases. The germline V gene encodes CDR1 SGHRS and CDR2 YFSETQ. The CDR3 spans 16 residues. Trimming removed 0 bases from V and 4 bases from J; junction bases left unmatched: 6.